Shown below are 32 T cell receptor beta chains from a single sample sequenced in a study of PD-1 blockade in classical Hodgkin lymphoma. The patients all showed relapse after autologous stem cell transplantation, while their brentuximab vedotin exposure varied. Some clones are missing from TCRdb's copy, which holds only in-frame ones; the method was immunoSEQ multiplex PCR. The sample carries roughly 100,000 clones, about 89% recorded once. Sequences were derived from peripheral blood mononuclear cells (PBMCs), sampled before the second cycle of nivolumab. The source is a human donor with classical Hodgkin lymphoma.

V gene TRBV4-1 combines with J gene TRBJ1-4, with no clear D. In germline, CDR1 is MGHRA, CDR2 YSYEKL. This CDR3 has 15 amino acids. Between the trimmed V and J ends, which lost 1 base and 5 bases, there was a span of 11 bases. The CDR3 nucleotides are TGCGCCAGCAGCCAAGTATTCAGAGAAAATGAAAAACTGTTTTTT. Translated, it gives CASSQVFRENEKLFF.

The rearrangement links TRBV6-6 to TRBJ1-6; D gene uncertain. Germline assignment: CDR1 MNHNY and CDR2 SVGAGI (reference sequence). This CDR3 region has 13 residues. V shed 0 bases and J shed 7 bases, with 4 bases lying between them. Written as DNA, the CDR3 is TGTGCCAGCAGTTACTCGACCAATTCACCCCTCCACTTT. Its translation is CASSYSTNSPLHF.

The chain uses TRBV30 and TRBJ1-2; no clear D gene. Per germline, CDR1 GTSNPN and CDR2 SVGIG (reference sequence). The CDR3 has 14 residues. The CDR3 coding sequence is TGTGCTTTCAAAACACAGCGAAACAACTATGGCTACACCTTC. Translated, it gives CAFKTQRNNYGYTF.

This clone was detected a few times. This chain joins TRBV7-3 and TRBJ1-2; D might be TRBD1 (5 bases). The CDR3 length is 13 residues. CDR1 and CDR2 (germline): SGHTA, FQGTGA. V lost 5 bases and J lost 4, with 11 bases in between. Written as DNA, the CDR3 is TGTGCCAGCAGCGACAGCTCCGGCTATGGCTACACCTTC. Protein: CASSDSSGYGYTF.

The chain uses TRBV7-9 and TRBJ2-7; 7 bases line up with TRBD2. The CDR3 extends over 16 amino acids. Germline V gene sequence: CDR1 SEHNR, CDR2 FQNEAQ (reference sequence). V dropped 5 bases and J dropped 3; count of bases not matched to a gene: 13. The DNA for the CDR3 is TGTGCCAGCAGCCCGCCTGTGGGGGGGGAGGTCTACGAGCAGTACTTC. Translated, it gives CASSPPVGGEVYEQYF.

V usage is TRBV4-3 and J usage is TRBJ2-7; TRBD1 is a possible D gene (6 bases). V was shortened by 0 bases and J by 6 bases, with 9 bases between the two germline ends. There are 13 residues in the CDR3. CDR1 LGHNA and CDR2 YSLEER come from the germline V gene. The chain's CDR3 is CASSQDQGGEQYF. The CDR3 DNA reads TGCGCCAGCAGCCAAGACCAAGGGGGCGAGCAGTACTTC.

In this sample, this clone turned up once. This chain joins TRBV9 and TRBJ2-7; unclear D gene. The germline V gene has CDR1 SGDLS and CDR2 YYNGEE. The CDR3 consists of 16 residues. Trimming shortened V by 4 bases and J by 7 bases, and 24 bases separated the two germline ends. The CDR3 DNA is TGTGCCAGCAGCCAACGACATTTGGCAGGATCGGGTGAGCAGTACTTC. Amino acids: CASSQRHLAGSGEQYF.

CDR3 bases: TGTGCCAGTAGTAGGTCTCCAGGGGAGGGACAGCCCCAGCATTTT. This gives the protein CASSRSPGEGQPQHF. The chain has TRBV19 and TRBJ1-5, with D maybe TRBD1 (6 bases). The CDR3 is made up of 15 amino acids. CDR1 is LNHDA and CDR2 is SQIVND in the germline V gene (reference sequence). V dropped 4 bases and J dropped 7 bases, with 17 bases sitting between them.

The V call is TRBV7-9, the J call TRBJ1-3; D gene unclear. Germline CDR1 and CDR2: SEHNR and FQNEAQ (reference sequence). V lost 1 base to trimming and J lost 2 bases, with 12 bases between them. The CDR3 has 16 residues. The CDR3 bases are TGTGCCAGCAGCTTAGTTGAGGGATCAACTGGAAACACCATATATTTT. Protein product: CASSLVEGSTGNTIYF.

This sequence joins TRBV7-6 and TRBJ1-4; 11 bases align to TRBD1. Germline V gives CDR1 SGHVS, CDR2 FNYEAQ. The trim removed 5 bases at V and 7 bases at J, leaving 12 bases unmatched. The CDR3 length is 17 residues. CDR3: CASSATNPGTGGEKLFF. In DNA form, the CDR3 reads TGTGCCAGCAGCGCAACAAATCCCGGGACAGGGGGTGAAAAACTGTTTTTT.

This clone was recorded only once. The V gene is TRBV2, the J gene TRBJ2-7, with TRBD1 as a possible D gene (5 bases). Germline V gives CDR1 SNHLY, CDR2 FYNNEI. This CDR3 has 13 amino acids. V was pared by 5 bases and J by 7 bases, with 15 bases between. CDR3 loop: CASSSINKGEQYF. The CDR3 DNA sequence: TGTGCCAGCAGTTCGATTAATAAGGGGGAGCAGTACTTC.

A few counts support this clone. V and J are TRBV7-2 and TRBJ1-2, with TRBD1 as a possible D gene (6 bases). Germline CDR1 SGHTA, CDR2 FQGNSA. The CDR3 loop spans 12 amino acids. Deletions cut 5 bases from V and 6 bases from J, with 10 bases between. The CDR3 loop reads CASSTGTNGYTF. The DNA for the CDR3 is TGTGCCAGCAGCACCGGGACAAATGGCTACACCTTC.

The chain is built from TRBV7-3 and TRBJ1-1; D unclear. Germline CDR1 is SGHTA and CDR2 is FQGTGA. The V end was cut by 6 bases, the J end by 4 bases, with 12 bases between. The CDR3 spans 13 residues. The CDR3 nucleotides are TGTGCCAGCAGTCTAAAAGGTACCACTGAAGCTTTCTTT. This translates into CASSLKGTTEAFF.

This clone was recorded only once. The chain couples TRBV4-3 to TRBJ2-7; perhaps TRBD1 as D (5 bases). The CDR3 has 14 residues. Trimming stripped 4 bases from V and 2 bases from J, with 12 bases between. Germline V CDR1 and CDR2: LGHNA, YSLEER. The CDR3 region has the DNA TGCGCCAGCAGCCCTGGACAAAACCCCTACGAGCAGTACTTC. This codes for CASSPGQNPYEQYF.

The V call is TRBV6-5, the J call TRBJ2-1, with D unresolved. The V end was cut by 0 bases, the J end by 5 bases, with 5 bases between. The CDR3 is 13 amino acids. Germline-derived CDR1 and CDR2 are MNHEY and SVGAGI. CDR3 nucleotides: TGTGCCAGCAGTTACTCAGGGAACAATGAGCAGTTCTTC. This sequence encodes CASSYSGNNEQFF.

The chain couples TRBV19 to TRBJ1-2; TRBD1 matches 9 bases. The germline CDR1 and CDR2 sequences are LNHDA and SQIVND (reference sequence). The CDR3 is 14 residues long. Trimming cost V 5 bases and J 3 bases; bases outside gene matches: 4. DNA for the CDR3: TGTGCCAGTAGTCCTTGGGACAGGGACTATGGCTACACCTTC. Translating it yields CASSPWDRDYGYTF.

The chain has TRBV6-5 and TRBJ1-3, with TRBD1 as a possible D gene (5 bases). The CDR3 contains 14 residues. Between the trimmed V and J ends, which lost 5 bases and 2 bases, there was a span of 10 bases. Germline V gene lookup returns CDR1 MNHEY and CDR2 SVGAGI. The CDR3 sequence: CASSTDSTGNTIYF. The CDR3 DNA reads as TGTGCCAGCAGTACCGACAGTACTGGAAACACCATATATTTT.

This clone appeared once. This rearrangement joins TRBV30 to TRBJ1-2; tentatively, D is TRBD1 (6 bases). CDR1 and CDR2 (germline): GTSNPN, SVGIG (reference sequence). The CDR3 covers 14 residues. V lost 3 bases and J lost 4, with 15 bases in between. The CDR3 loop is CAWSGDRLAYGYTF. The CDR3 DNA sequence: TGTGCCTGGAGCGGTGACAGGTTGGCCTATGGCTACACCTTC.

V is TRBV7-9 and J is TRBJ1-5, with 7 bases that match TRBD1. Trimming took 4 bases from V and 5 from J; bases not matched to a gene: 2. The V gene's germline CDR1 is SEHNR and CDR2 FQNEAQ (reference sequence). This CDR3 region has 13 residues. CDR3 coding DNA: TGTGCCAGCAGCTCAGGGGGGGATCAGCCCCAGCATTTT. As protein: CASSSGGDQPQHF.

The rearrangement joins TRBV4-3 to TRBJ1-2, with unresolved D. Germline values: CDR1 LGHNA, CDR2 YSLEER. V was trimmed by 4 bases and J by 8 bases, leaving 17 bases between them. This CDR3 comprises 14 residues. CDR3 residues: CASSPALRGYGYTF. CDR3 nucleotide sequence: TGCGCCAGCAGCCCCGCACTTCGAGGGTACGGCTACACCTTC.

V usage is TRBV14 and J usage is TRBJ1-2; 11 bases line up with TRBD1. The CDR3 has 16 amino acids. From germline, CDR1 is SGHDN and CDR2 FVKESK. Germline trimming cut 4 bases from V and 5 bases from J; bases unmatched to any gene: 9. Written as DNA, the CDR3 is TGTGCCAGCAGCCCGCGGACAGGGGGCTTTGGGTATGGCTACACCTTC. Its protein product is CASSPRTGGFGYGYTF.

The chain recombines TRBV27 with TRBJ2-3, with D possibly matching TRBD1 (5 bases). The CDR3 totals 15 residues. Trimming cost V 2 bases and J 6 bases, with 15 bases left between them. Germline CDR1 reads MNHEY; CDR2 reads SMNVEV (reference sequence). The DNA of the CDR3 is TGTGCCAGCAGTTTAGGGGCAGGGTCCTGGGATACGCAGTATTTT. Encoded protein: CASSLGAGSWDTQYF.

CDR3 sequence: CASSLDRANYGYTF. DNA of the CDR3: TGTGCCAGCAGCTTAGACAGGGCTAACTATGGCTACACCTTC. V usage is TRBV7-2 and J usage is TRBJ1-2; TRBD1 might be the D (6 bases). The CDR3 totals 14 residues. Germline loops: CDR1 SGHTA, CDR2 FQGNSA. The ends were cut back, 1 base at V and 0 bases at J, with 6 bases in the middle.

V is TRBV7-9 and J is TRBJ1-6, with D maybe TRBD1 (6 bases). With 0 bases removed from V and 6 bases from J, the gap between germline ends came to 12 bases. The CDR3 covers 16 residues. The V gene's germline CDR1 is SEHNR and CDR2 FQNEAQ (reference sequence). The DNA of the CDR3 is TGTGCCAGCAGCTTAGCAGGGGGAGGGGGTAATTCACCCCTCCACTTT. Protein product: CASSLAGGGGNSPLHF.

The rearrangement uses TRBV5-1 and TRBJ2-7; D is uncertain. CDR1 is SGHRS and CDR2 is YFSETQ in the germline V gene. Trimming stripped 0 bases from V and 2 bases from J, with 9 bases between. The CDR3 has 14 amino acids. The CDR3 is CASSLGVIPYEQYF. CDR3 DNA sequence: TGCGCCAGCAGCTTGGGGGTAATACCCTACGAGCAGTACTTC.

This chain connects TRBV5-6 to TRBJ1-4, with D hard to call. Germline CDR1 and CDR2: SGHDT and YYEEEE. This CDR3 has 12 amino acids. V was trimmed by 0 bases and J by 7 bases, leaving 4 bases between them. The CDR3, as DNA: TGTGCCAGCAGCTTGGCCTCTGAAAAACTGTTTTTT. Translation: CASSLASEKLFF.

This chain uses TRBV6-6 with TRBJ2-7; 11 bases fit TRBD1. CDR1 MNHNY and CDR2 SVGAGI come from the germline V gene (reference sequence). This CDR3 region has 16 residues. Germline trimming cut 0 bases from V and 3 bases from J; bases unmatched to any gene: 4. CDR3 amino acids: CASSYSEGTGGYEQYF. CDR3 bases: TGTGCCAGCAGTTACTCAGAGGGGACAGGGGGCTACGAGCAGTACTTC.

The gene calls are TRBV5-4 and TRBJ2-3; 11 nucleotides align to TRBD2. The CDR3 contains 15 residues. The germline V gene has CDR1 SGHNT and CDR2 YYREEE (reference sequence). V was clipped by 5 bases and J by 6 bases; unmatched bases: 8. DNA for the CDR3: TGTGCCAGCAGGTTTAGCGGGGGGGCCGAGGATACGCAGTATTTT. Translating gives CASRFSGGAEDTQYF.

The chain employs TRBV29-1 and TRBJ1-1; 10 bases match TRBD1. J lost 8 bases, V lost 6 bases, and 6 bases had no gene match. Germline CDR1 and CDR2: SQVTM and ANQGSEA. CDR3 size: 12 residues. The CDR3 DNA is TGCAGCGTCCGCCGGGACAGGGGCGAAGCTTTCTTT. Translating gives CSVRRDRGEAFF.

The chain's CDR3 is CASSYSLGGDRYGYTF. In DNA form, the CDR3 reads TGTGCCAGCAGTTACTCCCTCGGGGGGGACAGATATGGCTACACCTTC. The chain employs TRBV6-6 and TRBJ1-2, with 7 bases lining up with TRBD1. The germline V gene encodes CDR1 MNHNY and CDR2 SVGAGI (reference sequence). This CDR3 is 16 amino acids long. The V and J ends lost 0 bases and 5 bases, in that order; junction bases with no gene match: 9.

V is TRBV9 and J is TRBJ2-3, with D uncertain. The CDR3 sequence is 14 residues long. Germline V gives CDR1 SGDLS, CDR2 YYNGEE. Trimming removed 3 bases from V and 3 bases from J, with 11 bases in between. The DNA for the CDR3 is TGTGCCAGCAGCGCTAGAGTGGGAACAGATACGCAGTATTTT. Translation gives CASSARVGTDTQYF.

CDR3 sequence reads: CASSLMAGRRSGYTF. The CDR3 nucleotides are TGTGCCAGCAGCTTAATGGCAGGAAGAAGGTCTGGCTACACCTTC. The V call is TRBV13, the J call TRBJ1-2; D call uncertain. Germline CDR1 is PRHDT and CDR2 is FYEKMQ (reference sequence). CDR3 length equals 15 residues. V gave up 2 bases and J gave up 7 bases, with 17 bases separating them.